The sample holds many counts of the clone carrying this TCR beta chain. As yet, its antigen is unknown. TCR beta CDR3 regions were amplified from RNA. Using the HTBI primer set, a first-round RT-PCR was run on the TCR CDR3. TCRdb reanalysed the multiplex PCR reads using MiXCR and keeps one entry per CDR3 protein. The table shows about 360,000 distinct CDR3 sequences, with 13% occurring only once. For Graves' hyperthyroidism to be stable, ophthalmopathy could not progress within 18 months. These data originate in a study of T cells in Graves' hyperthyroidism and ophthalmopathy. Study as a whole: At the time of initial diagnosis and before any treatment, peripheral blood was collected. Broader study findings: Most thyroid clonotypes that were expanded above 0.001 also turned up in blood.

Sequencing was done on a sample of blood. The sequence came from a young woman with Graves' hyperthyroidism.

CDR3 bases: TGTGCCAGCAGTTCGGACAGGGCAAACACCGGGGAGCTGTTTTTT. It is translated as CASSSDRANTGELFF. This sequence joins TRBV12-3 or TRBV12-4 and TRBJ2-2, with TRBD1 matching 8 bases. The V gene end was trimmed by 4 bases and the J gene end by 2 bases; junction bases not matched to a gene: 3. The CDR3 consists of 15 residues.